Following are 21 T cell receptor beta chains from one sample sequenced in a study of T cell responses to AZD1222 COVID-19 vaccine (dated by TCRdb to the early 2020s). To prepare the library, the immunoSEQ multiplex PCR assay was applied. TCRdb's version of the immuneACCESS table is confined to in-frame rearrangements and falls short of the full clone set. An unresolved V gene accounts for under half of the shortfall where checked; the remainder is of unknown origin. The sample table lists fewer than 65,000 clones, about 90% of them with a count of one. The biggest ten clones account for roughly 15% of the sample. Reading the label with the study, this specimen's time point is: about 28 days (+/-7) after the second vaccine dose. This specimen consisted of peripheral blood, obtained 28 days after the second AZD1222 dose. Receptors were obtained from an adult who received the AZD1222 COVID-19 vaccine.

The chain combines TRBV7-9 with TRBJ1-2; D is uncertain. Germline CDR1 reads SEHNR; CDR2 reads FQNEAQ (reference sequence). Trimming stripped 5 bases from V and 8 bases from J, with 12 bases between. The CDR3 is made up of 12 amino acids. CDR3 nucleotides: TGTGCCAGCAGCCTCGGCCAGGAGGGCTACACCTTC. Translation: CASSLGQEGYTF. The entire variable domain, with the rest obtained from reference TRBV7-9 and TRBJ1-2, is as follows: DTGVSQNPRHKITKRGQNVTFRCDPISEHNRLYWYRQTLGQGPEFLTYFQNEAQLEKSRLLSDRFSAERPKGSFSTLEIQRTEQGDSAMYLCASSLGQEGYTFGSGTRLTVV.

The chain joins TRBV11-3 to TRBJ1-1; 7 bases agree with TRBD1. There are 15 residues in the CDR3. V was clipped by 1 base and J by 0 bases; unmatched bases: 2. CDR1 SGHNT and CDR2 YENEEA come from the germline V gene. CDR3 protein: CASSLGGGLNTEAFF. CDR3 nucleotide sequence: TGTGCCAGCAGCTTAGGAGGGGGCCTGAACACTGAAGCTTTCTTT. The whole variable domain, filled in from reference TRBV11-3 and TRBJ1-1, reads EAGVVQSPRYKIIEKKQPVAFWCNPISGHNTLYWYLQNLGQGPELLIRYENEEAVDDSQLPKDRFSAERLKGVDSTLKIQPAELGDSAVYLCASSLGGGLNTEAFFGQGTRLTVV.

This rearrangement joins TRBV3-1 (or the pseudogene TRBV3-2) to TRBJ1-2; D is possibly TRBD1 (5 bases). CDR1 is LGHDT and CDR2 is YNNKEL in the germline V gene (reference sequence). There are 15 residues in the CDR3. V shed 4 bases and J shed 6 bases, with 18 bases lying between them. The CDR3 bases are TGTGCCAGCAGCCGGATCGACAGCAGGGAAAATGGCTACACCTTC. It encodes CASSRIDSRENGYTF.

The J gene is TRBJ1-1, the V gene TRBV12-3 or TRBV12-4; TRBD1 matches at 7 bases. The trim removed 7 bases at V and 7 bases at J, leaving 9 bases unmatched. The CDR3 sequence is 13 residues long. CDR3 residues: CASTPTGTIEAFF. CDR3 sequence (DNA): TGTGCCAGCACCCCGACAGGGACGATTGAAGCTTTCTTT.

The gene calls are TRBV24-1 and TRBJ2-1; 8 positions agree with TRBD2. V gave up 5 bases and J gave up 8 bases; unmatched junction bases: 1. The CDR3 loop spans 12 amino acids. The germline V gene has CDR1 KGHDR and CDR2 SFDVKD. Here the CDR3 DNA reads TGTGCCACCAGTGCGGGAGGGGATGAGCAGTTCTTC. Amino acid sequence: CATSAGGDEQFF.

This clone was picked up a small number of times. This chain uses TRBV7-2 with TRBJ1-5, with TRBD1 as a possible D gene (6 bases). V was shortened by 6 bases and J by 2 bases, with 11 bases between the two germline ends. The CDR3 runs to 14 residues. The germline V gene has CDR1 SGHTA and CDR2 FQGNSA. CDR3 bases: TGTGCCAGCAGTCCTGACAGGCGCAATCAGCCCCAGCATTTT. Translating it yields CASSPDRRNQPQHF. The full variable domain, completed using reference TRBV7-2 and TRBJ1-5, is GAGVSQSPSNKVTEKGKDVELRCDPISGHTALYWYRQSLGQGLEFLIYFQGNSAPDKSGLPSDRFSAERTGGSVSTLTIQRTQQEDSAVYLCASSPDRRNQPQHFGDGTRLSIL.

The CDR3 nucleotides are TGTGCCACCAGTGCCACAGGGGTGGCCTCCTACAATGAGCAGTTCTTC. Protein product: CATSATGVASYNEQFF. This chain links TRBV24-1 with TRBJ2-1, with 7 bases aligning to TRBD1. The germline CDR1 and CDR2 sequences are KGHDR and SFDVKD. The J segment lost 0 bases and the V segment lost 5 bases, leaving 6 bases of the junction unmatched. The CDR3 totals 16 residues.

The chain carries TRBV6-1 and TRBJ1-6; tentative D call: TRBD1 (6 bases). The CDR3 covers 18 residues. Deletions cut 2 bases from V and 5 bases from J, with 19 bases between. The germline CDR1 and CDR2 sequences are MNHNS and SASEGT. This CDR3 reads CASSEISWDTGDNSPLHF. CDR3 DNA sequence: TGTGCCAGCAGTGAAATTTCGTGGGACACTGGTGATAATTCACCCCTCCACTTT.

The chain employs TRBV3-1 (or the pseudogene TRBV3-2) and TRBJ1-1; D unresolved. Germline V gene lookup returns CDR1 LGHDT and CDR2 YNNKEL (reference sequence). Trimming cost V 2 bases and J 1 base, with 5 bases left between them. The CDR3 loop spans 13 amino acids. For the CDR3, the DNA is TGTGCCAGCAGCCAATGGACGAACACTGAAGCTTTCTTT. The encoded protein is CASSQWTNTEAFF.

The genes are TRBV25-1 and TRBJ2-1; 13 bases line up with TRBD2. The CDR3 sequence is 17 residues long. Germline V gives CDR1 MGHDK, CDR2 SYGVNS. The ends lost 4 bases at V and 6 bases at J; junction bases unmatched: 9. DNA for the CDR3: TGTGCCAGCAGTGGGGCCGGACTAGCGGGAGTCTCCAATGAGCAGTTCTTC. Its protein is CASSGAGLAGVSNEQFF. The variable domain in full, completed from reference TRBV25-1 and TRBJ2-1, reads EADIYQTPRYLVIGTGKKITLECSQTMGHDKMYWYQQDPGMELHLIHYSYGVNSTEKGDLSSESTVSRIRTEHFPLTLESARPSHTSQYLCASSGAGLAGVSNEQFFGPGTRLTVL.

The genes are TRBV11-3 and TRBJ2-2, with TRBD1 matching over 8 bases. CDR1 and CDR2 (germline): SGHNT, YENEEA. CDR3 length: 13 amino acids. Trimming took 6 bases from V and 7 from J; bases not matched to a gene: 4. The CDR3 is CASRNRGYGELFF. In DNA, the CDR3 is TGTGCCAGCAGGAACAGGGGGTACGGGGAGCTGTTTTTT.

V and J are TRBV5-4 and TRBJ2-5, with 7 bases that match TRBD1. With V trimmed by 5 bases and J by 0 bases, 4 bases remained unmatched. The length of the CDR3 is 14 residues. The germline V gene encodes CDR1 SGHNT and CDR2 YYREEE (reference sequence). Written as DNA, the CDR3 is TGTGCCAGCAGGAAGGGACAGCACCAAGAGACCCAGTACTTC. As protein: CASRKGQHQETQYF.

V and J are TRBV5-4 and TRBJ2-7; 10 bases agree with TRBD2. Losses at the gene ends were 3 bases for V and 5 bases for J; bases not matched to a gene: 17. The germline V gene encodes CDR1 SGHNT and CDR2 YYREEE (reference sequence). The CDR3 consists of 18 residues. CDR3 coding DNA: TGTGCCAGCAGCTCAGAACCGGGACTAGCGCCACCCCTGGACGAGCAGTACTTC. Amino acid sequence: CASSSEPGLAPPLDEQYF.

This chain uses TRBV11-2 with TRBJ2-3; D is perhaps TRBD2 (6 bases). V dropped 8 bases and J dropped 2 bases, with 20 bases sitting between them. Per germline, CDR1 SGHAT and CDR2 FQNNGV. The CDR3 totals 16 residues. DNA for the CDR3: TGTGCCAGCCGTCGCTTAGGAGGGAGGACCACAGATACGCAGTATTTT. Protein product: CASRRLGGRTTDTQYF. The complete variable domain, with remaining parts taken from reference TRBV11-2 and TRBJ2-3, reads EAGVAQSPRYKIIEKRQSVAFWCNPISGHATLYWYQQILGQGPKLLIQFQNNGVVDDSQLPKDRFSAERLKGVDSTLKIQPAKLEDSAVYLCASRRLGGRTTDTQYFGPGTRLTVL.

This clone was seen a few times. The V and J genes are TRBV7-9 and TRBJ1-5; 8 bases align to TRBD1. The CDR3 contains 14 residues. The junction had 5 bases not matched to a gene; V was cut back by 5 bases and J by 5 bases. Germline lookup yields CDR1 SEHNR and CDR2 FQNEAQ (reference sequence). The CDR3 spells CASSLGQEYQPQHF. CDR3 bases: TGTGCCAGCAGCCTGGGACAGGAATATCAGCCCCAGCATTTT.

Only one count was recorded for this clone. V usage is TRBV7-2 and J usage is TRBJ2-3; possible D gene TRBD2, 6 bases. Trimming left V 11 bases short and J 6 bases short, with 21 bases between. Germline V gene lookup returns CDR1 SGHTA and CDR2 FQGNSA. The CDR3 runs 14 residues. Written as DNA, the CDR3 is TGTGCCGCCTCCCCAGCGGGTATCAGGGATACGCAGTATTTT. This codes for CAASPAGIRDTQYF.

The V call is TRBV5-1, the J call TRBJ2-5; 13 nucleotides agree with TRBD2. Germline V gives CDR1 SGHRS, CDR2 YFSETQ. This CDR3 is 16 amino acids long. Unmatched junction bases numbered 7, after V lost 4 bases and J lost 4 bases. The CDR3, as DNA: TGCGCCAGCAGCCTTTCAACTAGCGGGAGGGGAGAGACCCAGTACTTC. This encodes CASSLSTSGRGETQYF.

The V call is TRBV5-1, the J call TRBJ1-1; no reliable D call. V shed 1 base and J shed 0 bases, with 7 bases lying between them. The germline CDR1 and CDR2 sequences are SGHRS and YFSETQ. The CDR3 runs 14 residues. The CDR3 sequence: CASSLPDVNTEAFF. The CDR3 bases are TGCGCCAGCAGCTTGCCGGACGTGAACACTGAAGCTTTCTTT.

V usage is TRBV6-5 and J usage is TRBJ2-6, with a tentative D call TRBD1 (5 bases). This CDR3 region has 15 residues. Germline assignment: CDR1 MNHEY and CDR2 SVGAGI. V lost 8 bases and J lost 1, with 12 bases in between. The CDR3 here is CASGSTGSGANVLTF. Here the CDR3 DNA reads TGTGCCAGCGGATCTACAGGATCTGGGGCCAACGTCCTGACTTTC.

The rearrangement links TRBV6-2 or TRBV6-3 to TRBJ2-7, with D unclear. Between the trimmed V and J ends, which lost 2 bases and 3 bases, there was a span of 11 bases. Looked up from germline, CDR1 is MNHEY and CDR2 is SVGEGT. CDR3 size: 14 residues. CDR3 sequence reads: CASSYRSGYYEQYF. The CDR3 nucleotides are TGTGCCAGCAGTTACCGTTCCGGATACTACGAGCAGTACTTC.

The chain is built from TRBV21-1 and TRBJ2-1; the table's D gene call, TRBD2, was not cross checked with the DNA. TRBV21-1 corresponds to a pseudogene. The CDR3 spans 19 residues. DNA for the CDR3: TGTGCCAGCAGCAAAGTTGGCGCGGCCAGCGGGAGCTCCTACAATGAGCAGTTCTTC. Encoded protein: CASSKVGAASGSSYNEQFF.